This TCR beta chain was observed in a study of T cell changes during pregnancy in multiple sclerosis. Here immunoSEQ multiplex PCR was the method, and the copy in TCRdb shows in-frame clones only, minus some. The table lists tens of thousands of clones, almost 95% of them singletons. The TCR comes from a female donor with multiple sclerosis, enrolled in a pregnancy study. Sample: peripheral blood, taken after pregnancy.

CDR3 in amino acids: CASSESLDGGPPDTQYF. The CDR3, as DNA: TGTGCCAGCAGTGAATCCCTTGACGGGGGGCCTCCCGATACGCAGTATTTT. The chain employs TRBV6-1 and TRBJ2-3; a weak D match, TRBD2 (7 bases). Germline V gene lookup returns CDR1 MNHNS and CDR2 SASEGT. Trimming stripped 2 bases from V and 6 bases from J, with 21 bases between. The CDR3 totals 17 residues.